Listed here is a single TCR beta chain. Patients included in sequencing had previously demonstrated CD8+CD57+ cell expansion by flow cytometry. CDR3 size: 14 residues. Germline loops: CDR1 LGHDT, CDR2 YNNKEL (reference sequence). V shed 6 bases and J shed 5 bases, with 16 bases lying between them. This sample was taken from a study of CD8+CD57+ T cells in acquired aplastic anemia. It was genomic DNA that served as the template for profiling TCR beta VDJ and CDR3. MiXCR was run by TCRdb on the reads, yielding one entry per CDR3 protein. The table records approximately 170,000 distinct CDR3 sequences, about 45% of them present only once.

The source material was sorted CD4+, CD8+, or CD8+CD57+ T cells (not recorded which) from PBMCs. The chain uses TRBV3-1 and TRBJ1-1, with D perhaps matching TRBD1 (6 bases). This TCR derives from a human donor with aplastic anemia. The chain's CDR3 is CASSLGHSGTEAFF. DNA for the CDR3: TGTGCCAGCAGTCTGGGACATTCGGGGACTGAAGCTTTCTTT.